This T cell receptor beta chain was captured by sequencing in a study of shared clonotypes between healthy human individuals. As for the study in general: Serving as donors were two women and a few men, whose ages spanned 18 to 49. Study-wide results and caveats: It was observed that approximately 5% of naive CD4 clonotypes were shared across a few donors. Generally, naive subsets (rather than memory subsets) showed larger estimated richness.

The V gene lost 0 bases and the J gene lost 2 bases, with 10 bases spanning the gap. Germline-derived CDR1 and CDR2 are SGHRS and YFSETQ. This CDR3 is 15 amino acids long. With regard to this clone: What it binds is not known.

Evenly divided among several immunoSEQ plates was the genomic DNA of each subset. Data came from immunoSEQ multiplex PCR; TCRdb stores just in-frame clones and leaves some out. Among 550,000 to 700,000 clones listed, around 73% were seen once. The specimen was memory CD4+ T cells sorted from blood. Documented subset: CD45RA-negative fraction. The chain has TRBV5-1 and TRBJ2-3, with D possibly matching TRBD1 (5 bases). This clonotype was sampled from a woman aged 25 to 39 in good health. Written as DNA, the CDR3 is TGCGCCAGCAGCTTGGACAGGCCTTACACAGATACGCAGTATTTT. It encodes CASSLDRPYTDTQYF. Supplemented by reference TRBV5-1 and TRBJ2-3, the full variable domain reads KAGVTQTPRYLIKTRGQQVTLSCSPISGHRSVSWYQQTPGQGLQFLFEYFSETQRNKGNFPGRFSGRQFSNSRSEMNVSTLELGDSALYLCASSLDRPYTDTQYFGPGTRLTVL.